One and the same sample provided the 16 T cell receptor beta chains below, sequenced in a study of Graves' ophthalmopathy and Graves' hyperthyroidism (dated by TCRdb to between 2017 and 2018). Data came from an Illumina HiSeq 2000. For repertoire sequencing, the TCR beta CDR3 regions were amplified from RNA transcripts. The first round was an RT-PCR using HTBI primers with the Qiagen OneStep RT-PCR kit, and this first round was followed by a second-round multiplex PCR, then size selection and purification. TCRdb cleaned the public reads at Q25 with fastp, built clones with MiXCR and kept in-frame beta chains. Every CDR3 protein is listed once, alongside the most common genes and DNA of its rows. Across this sample there are hundreds of thousands of distinct CDR3 sequences, with over 40% seen only once. Jointly, the top ten make up 2.5% to 3.5% of the sample. The sequenced material came from peripheral blood. All receptors come from an adult man with Graves' ophthalmopathy.

A word on this clonotype: A read error may be the cause here, since a much bigger clone is one base away. V and J are TRBV10-3 and TRBJ1-5, with D possibly being TRBD1 (5 bases). Germline lookup yields CDR1 ENHRY and CDR2 SYGVKD. The V and J ends lost 4 bases and 0 bases respectively, with 19 bases between them. The CDR3 covers 18 residues. CDR3 amino acids: CAISGGRDLSYSNQPQHF. The CDR3 DNA is TGTGCCATCAGTGGGGGGAGGGACCTCAGTTATAGCAATCAGCCCCAGCATTTT.

Comment on this clonotype: Lacking the conserved final phenylalanine or tryptophan, this CDR3 likely reflects a read error. Because the CDR3's place on the DNA is in doubt, the DNA is left out and the CDR3 is given as listed by TCRdb. The V gene is TRBV2, the J gene TRBJ1-1; the table's D call TRBD1 went unverified against the DNA. The CDR3 adds up to 9 amino acids, both ends counted. Germline loops: CDR1 SNHLY, CDR2 FYNNEI. The CDR3 region is CASSEWGVY.

This clonotype appeared many times. In DNA form, the CDR3 reads TGTGCCAGCAGCAGAGGACAGCCTAATAATTCACCCCTCCACTTT. This encodes CASSRGQPNNSPLHF. This chain connects TRBV7-6 to TRBJ1-6; possible D gene TRBD1, 6 bases. Germline assignment: CDR1 SGHVS and CDR2 FNYEAQ. Trimming stripped 5 bases from V and 5 bases from J, with 13 bases between. The length of the CDR3 is 15 residues.

The rearrangement links TRBV9 to TRBJ2-7; a weak D match, TRBD2 (6 bases). This CDR3 has 15 residues. Trimming took 0 bases from V and 1 from J, leaving 11 bases between them. Germline V gene sequence: CDR1 SGDLS, CDR2 YYNGEE. CDR3 DNA: TGTGCCAGCAGCGTAGGGGGCGGGGAATCCTACGAGCAGTACTTC. This translates into CASSVGGGESYEQYF.

Remarks on this clonotype: This clone may be a read error of a much larger clone one base away. The chain recombines TRBV20-1 with TRBJ2-5; TRBD2 matches at 9 bases. CDR1 and CDR2 from the germline V gene are DFQATT and SNEGSKA (reference sequence). The CDR3 runs to 17 residues. CDR3 sequence reads: CSAALTSSGKDQEAQYF. CDR3 nucleotide sequence: TGCAGTGCTGCACTTACTTCTAGCGGGAAAGACCAAGAGGCCCAGTACTTC.

This clonotype has at least ten counts. The rearrangement links TRBV5-5 to TRBJ2-5; D perhaps matches TRBD1 (5 bases). This CDR3 spans 14 amino acids. Germline values: CDR1 SGHKS, CDR2 YYEKEE (reference sequence). The V and J ends lost 4 bases and 1 base respectively, with 11 bases between them. The CDR3, as DNA: TGTGCCAGCAGCATTACAGGTATCCAAGAGACCCAGTACTTC. The encoded protein is CASSITGIQETQYF.

The chain carries TRBV12-3 or TRBV12-4 and TRBJ2-3, with D perhaps given as TRBD1 or TRBD2 (5 bases each). Trimming shortened V by 5 bases and J by 2 bases, and 17 bases separated the two germline ends. This CDR3 comprises 16 residues. DNA for the CDR3: TGTGCCAGCAGTCCACGTTTCGGGGCTGACACAGATACGCAGTATTTT. It encodes CASSPRFGADTDTQYF.

This chain links TRBV24-1 with TRBJ2-1; D is ambiguous. V was cut by 7 bases and J by 10 bases, with 7 bases left in between. Germline V gene sequence: CDR1 KGHDR, CDR2 SFDVKD. The CDR3 covers 10 residues. The CDR3 DNA reads as TGTGCCACCAGGTCCGGGGAGCAGTTCTTC. Amino acid sequence: CATRSGEQFF.

This clonotype showed up many times. The chain links TRBV4-1 to TRBJ2-7; either TRBD1 or TRBD2 may supply D (5 bases each). The germline gives CDR1 MGHRA, CDR2 YSYEKL. CDR3 length: 16 residues. V was pared by 0 bases and J by 0 bases, with 12 bases between. The CDR3 spells CASSQDSAGSSYEQYF. CDR3 nucleotides: TGCGCCAGCAGCCAAGATTCGGCAGGGAGCTCCTACGAGCAGTACTTC.

This clonotype was seen many times. V is TRBV7-3 and J is TRBJ1-1; perhaps TRBD1 as D (5 bases). This CDR3 is built from 16 residues. From germline, CDR1 is SGHTA and CDR2 FQGTGA. Trimming stripped 2 bases from V and 1 base from J, with 14 bases between. CDR3 in DNA: TGTGCCAGCAGCTTATTGAACACAGGTTCGAACACTGAAGCTTTCTTT. Translation gives CASSLLNTGSNTEAFF.

This chain joins TRBV10-3 and TRBJ1-2, with TRBD1 matching over 7 bases. The J segment lost 4 bases and the V segment lost 6 bases, leaving 5 bases of the junction unmatched. This CDR3 comprises 13 residues. Germline V gene sequence: CDR1 ENHRY, CDR2 SYGVKD. CDR3 nucleotides: TGTGCCATCAGCGTTGACAGGGTCTATGGCTACACCTTC. Protein product: CAISVDRVYGYTF.

This clonotype was detected ten times or more. V gene TRBV3-1 combines with J gene TRBJ1-1; D gene uncertain. Germline values: CDR1 LGHDT, CDR2 YNNKEL (reference sequence). The V end was cut by 2 bases, the J end by 2 bases, with 9 bases between. CDR3 length equals 14 residues. CDR3 DNA: TGTGCCAGCAGCCAACTCCGCAGTAACACTGAAGCTTTCTTT. Protein sequence: CASSQLRSNTEAFF.

This clonotype was observed a handful of times. The V call is TRBV5-1, the J call TRBJ2-7, with 12 bases aligning to TRBD2. The CDR3 has 14 residues. Per germline, CDR1 SGHRS and CDR2 YFSETQ. V trimming: 0 bases; J trimming: 6 bases; junction bases outside the gene matches: 1. As DNA, the CDR3 is TGCGCCAGCAGCTTGGGACTAGCGGGAGTCGAGCAGTACTTC. It encodes CASSLGLAGVEQYF.

This clonotype occurred many times. This chain uses TRBV10-3 with TRBJ1-2, with 9 bases matching TRBD1. CDR1 and CDR2 from the germline V gene are ENHRY and SYGVKD. V lost 10 bases to trimming and J lost 8 bases; unmatched junction nucleotides: 11. The CDR3 contains 13 residues. CDR3 amino acids: CATHAGTGNGYTF. In DNA form, the CDR3 reads TGTGCCACCCACGCCGGGACAGGGAACGGCTACACCTTC.

The V gene is TRBV19, the J gene TRBJ1-3; TRBD1 matches at 7 bases. Germline loops: CDR1 LNHDA, CDR2 SQIVND (reference sequence). Trimming at V came to 5 bases and at J to 4 bases, leaving 8 bases not matched to a gene. The CDR3 is 15 residues long. The CDR3: CASSHQTGLGNTIYF. In nucleotides, the CDR3 is TGTGCCAGTAGTCACCAGACAGGGCTCGGAAACACCATATATTTT.

This clonotype has only a few counts. The CDR3 DNA follows: TGTGCCAGCAGCGCGACACCGGGGAGGGGAGGCGAGCAGTACTTC. Translation gives CASSATPGRGGEQYF. This sequence joins TRBV9 and TRBJ2-7; 7 bases align to TRBD2. Trimming took 3 bases from V and 6 from J; bases not matched to a gene: 12. Germline assignment: CDR1 SGDLS and CDR2 YYNGEE. This CDR3 comprises 15 residues.